Below are 23 T cell receptor beta chains sequenced from a single sample in a study of T cell changes during pregnancy in multiple sclerosis (dated by TCRdb to about 2019). Receptor libraries were prepared by the immunoSEQ multiplex PCR assay. As stored in TCRdb, this immuneACCESS dataset retains in-frame rearrangements with V and J assigned. A fraction of the clones does not appear; measured against another copy, unresolved V genes explain less than half of the discrepancy, and the remainder lacks a known reason. The sample table holds about 60,000 clones, of which about 92% were seen once. The ten largest clones add up to 0.85% to 1% of the sample. Here the sequenced sample was peripheral blood, taken in the first trimester of pregnancy. Every receptor here comes from a female donor with multiple sclerosis, enrolled in a pregnancy study.

The genes are TRBV11-2 and TRBJ2-7; TRBD1 is a possible D gene (6 bases). The CDR3 totals 13 residues. Germline V gene data show CDR1 as SGHAT and CDR2 as FQNNGV. Trimming shortened V by 3 bases and J by 3 bases, and 9 bases separated the two germline ends. In DNA form, the CDR3 reads TGTGCCAGCAGCTTTGCAGGGGACTACGAGCAGTACTTC. Encoded protein: CASSFAGDYEQYF.

This chain uses TRBV6-5 with TRBJ1-3; maybe TRBD1 (6 bases). V lost 6 bases and J 1 base, leaving 13 bases between the germline ends. The CDR3 sequence is 15 residues long. Germline V gene lookup returns CDR1 MNHEY and CDR2 SVGAGI. CDR3 DNA sequence: TGTGCCAGCAGACGACAGGTTTCTTCTGGAAACACCATATATTTT. Translated, it gives CASRRQVSSGNTIYF.

This clone was found once. The genes are TRBV5-6 and TRBJ1-2, with D possibly being TRBD1 (6 bases). This CDR3 is built from 15 residues. Germline CDR1 SGHDT, CDR2 YYEEEE. Trimming shortened V by 4 bases and J by 8 bases, and 21 bases separated the two germline ends. CDR3 coding DNA: TGTGCCAGCAGCCTCCGGGACACCCTATTCGTCGGCTACACCTTC. Translation: CASSLRDTLFVGYTF.

This chain joins TRBV6-1 and TRBJ2-7, with 9 bases identical to TRBD1. The trim removed 7 bases at V and 0 bases at J, leaving 7 bases unmatched. Germline CDR1 is MNHNS and CDR2 is SASEGT. The CDR3 spans 15 residues. The CDR3 reads CASNRDRESSYEQYF. The CDR3 nucleotides read TGTGCCAGCAACCGGGACAGGGAAAGCTCCTACGAGCAGTACTTC.

The CDR3 nucleotides read TGTGCCAGCAAGGGGGGGCTAGCAGACACCGGGGAGCTGTTTTTT. It specifies CASKGGLADTGELFF. This sequence joins TRBV2 and TRBJ2-2; D possibly corresponds to TRBD2 (7 bases). This CDR3 contains 15 residues. Trimming stripped 7 bases from V and 3 bases from J, with 15 bases between. Per the germline V gene, CDR1 is SNHLY and CDR2 is FYNNEI.

The chain joins TRBV6-5 to TRBJ2-3; D may be TRBD1 (5 bases). V was cut by 5 bases and J by 0 bases, with 12 bases left in between. The germline CDR1 and CDR2 sequences are MNHEY and SVGAGI. This CDR3 is 15 amino acids long. CDR3 coding DNA: TGTGCCAGCAGTCAGATAGGACAAAGCACAGATACGCAGTATTTT. As protein: CASSQIGQSTDTQYF.

V gene TRBV6-1 combines with J gene TRBJ2-1; no clear D gene. Trimming shortened V by 1 base and J by 2 bases, and 12 bases separated the two germline ends. This CDR3 spans 16 amino acids. Germline V lookup: CDR1 MNHNS, CDR2 SASEGT. The CDR3 sequence: CASSEVQNPPYNEQFF. The CDR3 coding sequence is TGTGCCAGCAGTGAAGTCCAGAACCCCCCCTACAATGAGCAGTTCTTC.

The V and J genes are TRBV4-2 and TRBJ1-5; D remains ambiguous. V gave up 0 bases and J gave up 2 bases, with 8 bases separating them. Looked up from germline, CDR1 is LGHNA and CDR2 is YNFKEQ. There are 15 residues in the CDR3. The CDR3 nucleotides are TGTGCCAGCAGCCAAGATTGGAGAGGCAATCAGCCCCAGCATTTT. Its protein product is CASSQDWRGNQPQHF.

The chain employs TRBV9 and TRBJ2-1; 7 bases map to TRBD2. CDR1 is SGDLS, CDR2 YYNGEE, per germline. This CDR3 has 13 amino acids. V was clipped by 0 bases and J by 6 bases; unmatched bases: 0. CDR3 DNA sequence: TGTGCCAGCAGCGTAGGGGAGGGCAATGAGCAGTTCTTC. This codes for CASSVGEGNEQFF.

The chain combines TRBV5-6 with TRBJ2-7, with D possibly matching TRBD1 (5 bases). Germline loops: CDR1 SGHDT, CDR2 YYEEEE. This CDR3 is 13 amino acids long. The V gene lost 1 base and the J gene lost 0 bases, with 5 bases spanning the gap. The CDR3, as DNA: TGTGCCAGCAGCTTGCAGGGCTCCTACGAGCAGTACTTC. This gives the protein CASSLQGSYEQYF. Looking up the rest from reference TRBV5-6 and TRBJ2-7 gives the full variable domain: DAGVTQSPTHLIKTRGQQVTLRCSPKSGHDTVSWYQQALGQGPQFIFQYYEEEERQRGNFPDRFSGHQFPNYSSELNVNALLLGDSALYLCASSLQGSYEQYFGPGTRLTVT.

The gene calls are TRBV5-5 and TRBJ2-2; D might be TRBD1 (7 bases). The CDR3 covers 13 residues. Germline V gene lookup returns CDR1 SGHKS and CDR2 YYEKEE (reference sequence). Trimming removed 7 bases from V and 3 bases from J, with 10 bases in between. The CDR3 here is CASQGEDTGELFF. The DNA of the CDR3 is TGTGCCAGCCAGGGGGAGGACACCGGGGAGCTGTTTTTT.

V usage is TRBV10-2 and J usage is TRBJ2-7; D unclear. Germline V gives CDR1 WSHSY, CDR2 SAAADI. V lost 4 bases to trimming and J lost 0 bases, with 4 bases between them. The CDR3 runs to 12 residues. The chain's CDR3 is CASSVLSYEQYF. In nucleotides, the CDR3 is TGCGCCAGCAGTGTCCTCTCCTACGAGCAGTACTTC.

The V call is TRBV27, the J call TRBJ1-5; 8 positions agree with TRBD1. Losses at the gene ends were 5 bases for V and 2 bases for J; bases not matched to a gene: 17. This CDR3 is built from 19 residues. Germline CDR1 MNHEY, CDR2 SMNVEV (reference sequence). The CDR3 sequence: CASSPSRGPNVFGNQPQHF. The CDR3 DNA follows: TGTGCCAGCAGTCCATCCAGGGGGCCTAACGTGTTCGGCAATCAGCCCCAGCATTTT.

The CDR3: CASSLTGAVDYGYTF. The CDR3 region has the DNA TGTGCCAGCAGTTTGACAGGGGCGGTTGACTATGGCTACACCTTC. V and J are TRBV27 and TRBJ1-2; 8 bases match TRBD1. V shed 3 bases and J 3 bases; nucleotides not matched to a gene: 6. The CDR3 consists of 15 residues. Germline loops: CDR1 MNHEY, CDR2 SMNVEV (reference sequence).

V is TRBV7-2 and J is TRBJ1-6, with 9 bases fitting TRBD1. The V segment lost 5 bases and the J segment 7 bases; nucleotides outside the gene matches: 3. The CDR3 has 14 amino acids. CDR1 and CDR2 (germline): SGHTA, FQGNSA. CDR3 sequence (DNA): TGTGCCAGCAGCACGACAGGGGGAAATTCACCCCTCCACTTT. Protein: CASSTTGGNSPLHF.

This chain links TRBV6-6 with TRBJ2-3, with TRBD2 matching 10 bases. The CDR3 sequence is 16 residues long. Trimming took 2 bases from V and 6 from J; bases not matched to a gene: 8. Germline lookup yields CDR1 MNHNY and CDR2 SVGAGI (reference sequence). The CDR3 nucleotides read TGTGCCAGCAGTTACCTTGAAAGCGGGGGGGCGGATACGCAGTATTTT. Translating gives CASSYLESGGADTQYF.

The chain combines TRBV14 with TRBJ2-1; no clear D gene. Germline assignment: CDR1 SGHDN and CDR2 FVKESK. Trimming stripped 7 bases from V and 5 bases from J, with 21 bases between. This CDR3 is 16 amino acids long. The CDR3: CASNSLSQTVHNEQFF. CDR3 bases: TGTGCCAGCAACTCACTAAGTCAGACTGTACACAATGAGCAGTTCTTC.

CDR3 sequence reads: CAISGGTGDYGYTF. CDR3 in DNA: TGTGCCATCAGTGGGGGGACAGGCGACTATGGCTACACCTTC. The chain is built from TRBV10-3 and TRBJ1-2, with TRBD1 matching over 8 bases. This CDR3 spans 14 amino acids. Germline V lookup: CDR1 ENHRY, CDR2 SYGVKD. V was pared by 4 bases and J by 3 bases, with 4 bases of the junction left unmatched.

The chain combines TRBV7-2 with TRBJ1-5; D gene uncertain. Germline assignment: CDR1 SGHTA and CDR2 FQGNSA. The CDR3 runs to 15 residues. The germline V and J ends were trimmed by 4 bases and 2 bases, with 12 bases remaining between them. As DNA, the CDR3 is TGTGCCAGCAGCTACGCGGGTGGAGGCAATCAGCCCCAGCATTTT. Its protein product is CASSYAGGGNQPQHF.

The chain is built from TRBV5-1 and TRBJ1-1; 7 bases match TRBD1. The V gene's germline CDR1 is SGHRS and CDR2 YFSETQ. The V segment lost 4 bases and the J segment 4 bases; nucleotides outside the gene matches: 7. This CDR3 comprises 14 residues. The CDR3, as DNA: TGCGCCAGCAGCACCCACAGGGGAATCACTGAAGCTTTCTTT. This translates into CASSTHRGITEAFF.

The chain has TRBV18 and TRBJ2-3, with D perhaps matching TRBD1 (5 bases). V lost 3 bases and J lost 3, with 10 bases in between. The germline gives CDR1 KGHSH, CDR2 LQKENI. CDR3 length: 14 residues. The CDR3 sequence is CASSPLPGTDTQYF. The CDR3 region has the DNA TGTGCCAGCTCACCTCTACCAGGGACAGATACGCAGTATTTT. The variable domain in full, with the rest retrieved from reference TRBV18 and TRBJ2-3, is NAGVMQNPRHLVRRRGQEARLRCSPMKGHSHVYWYRQLPEEGLKFMVYLQKENIIDESGMPKERFSAEFPKEGPSILRIQQVVRGDSAAYFCASSPLPGTDTQYFGPGTRLTVL.

The gene calls are TRBV7-9 and TRBJ2-7; maybe TRBD1 (5 bases). Trimming removed 2 bases from V and 4 bases from J, with 12 bases in between. Germline V CDR1 and CDR2: SEHNR, FQNEAQ (reference sequence). This CDR3 has 14 amino acids. In DNA form, the CDR3 reads TGTGCCAGCAGCTTACAGGGAAACCCTTACGAGCAGTACTTC. This translates into CASSLQGNPYEQYF.

This clone was counted many times. The chain employs TRBV30 and TRBJ2-2; 10 bases are shared with TRBD2. The germline CDR1 and CDR2 sequences are GTSNPN and SVGIG (reference sequence). The CDR3 contains 15 residues. Trimming removed 2 bases from V and 3 bases from J; junction bases left unmatched: 3. The CDR3, as DNA: TGTGCCTGGAGTAGCGGGGGGGCCGACACCGGGGAGCTGTTTTTT. The encoded protein is CAWSSGGADTGELFF.